The clone carrying this T cell receptor beta chain was seen a few times. Germline V CDR1 and CDR2: SGHTA, FQGNSA. The CDR3 is made up of 15 amino acids. V was pared by 5 bases and J by 2 bases, with 9 bases of the junction left unmatched. Under the authors' procedure: Counts of nucleated cells, estimated from reference gene primer amplification, were obtained. The assay was immunoSEQ multiplex PCR, and TCRdb's table has in-frame clones only and misses some. D and trimming were read from the DNA, whereas the V and J calls and clone size are those reported in that table. The table records about 83,000 clones, more than 65% of them present only once. The sample is drawn from a study of blood T cell repertoires in COVID-19. Whole-study context: The United States, Italy and Spain were the sources of the acute and convalescent COVID-19 samples. T cells, B-cell-depleted T cells, or PBMCs provided the cDNA or gDNA that served as material.

The sequence was obtained from a woman aged 80 or over with active or convalescent COVID-19. The sequencing input was peripheral blood. The chain couples TRBV7-2 to TRBJ2-7; TRBD2 agrees at 7 bases. CDR3 sequence: CASSPQSGVTYEQYF. The CDR3 bases are TGTGCCAGCAGCCCCCAAAGCGGGGTCACCTACGAGCAGTACTTC.